This is a list of T cell receptor beta chains from one sample in a study of metastatic and nonmetastatic thyroid tumors. TCRdb reanalyzed the PCR reads via MiXCR. The sample includes roughly 70,000 clones, 18% seen only once; the top ten take 13%. Sequenced material: blood. All receptors derive from a female donor with papillary thyroid cancer or a benign thyroid nodule (not recorded which). Some clones in this sample may be carry-over from other donors' samples. Both conserved end residues are part of each CDR3. The D gene is left open where the match is weak. Clone size appears in some rows only: once, few, many, or a class for an expanded clone.

j_gene | d_gene | v_gene | abundance | CDR3nt | CDR3aa
TRBJ1-2 | TRBD1 | TRBV28 | few | TGTGCCAGCAGTCTCCTTCCCGGGACAGGGAACTATGGCTACACCTTC | CASSLLPGTGNYGYTF
TRBJ1-1 | NA | TRBV5-1 | many | TGCGCCAGCAGATTACAGGGAAACACTGAAGCTTTCTTT | CASRLQGNTEAFF
TRBJ2-7 | TRBD1 | TRBV24-1 | many | TGTGCCACCAGTGACCCCAGGGGGCGAGGGACCTACGAGCAGTACTTC | CATSDPRGRGTYEQYF
TRBJ2-1 | NA | TRBV27 | few | TGTGCCAGCACTATTGCTGGAGAGCAGTTCTTC | CASTIAGEQFF
TRBJ2-7 | NA | TRBV28 | few | TGTGCCAGCAGGGGATCGAACAGCTACGAGCAGTACTTC | CASRGSNSYEQYF
TRBJ2-3 | TRBD2 | TRBV2 | many | TGTGCCAGCAAGGCGGGAGGGCCGGGGGATACGCAGTATTTT | CASKAGGPGDTQYF
TRBJ2-7 | NA | TRBV28 | many | TGTGCAGCGAAGGGGGGGCTAGCCTCCTACGAGCAGTACTTC | CAAKGGLASYEQYF
TRBJ1-6 | NA | TRBV5-4 | NA | TGTGCCAGCAGCTTGGAGGGCATAAATTCACCCCTCCACTTT | CASSLEGINSPLHF
TRBJ1-5 | NA | TRBV7-2 | NA | TGTGCCAGCAGCTTATTGCGGGGTTCCAATCAGCCCCAGCATTTT | CASSLLRGSNQPQHF
TRBJ2-3 | TRBD2 | TRBV14 | NA | TGTGCCAGCAGCCAAGGGTCTGGCGGGAGGGGCACAGATACGCAGTATTTT | CASSQGSGGRGTDTQYF
TRBJ1-3 | TRBD1 | TRBV27 | many | TGTGCCAGCACTCCGACAGGGCCCAATGGAAACACCATATATTTT | CASTPTGPNGNTIYF
TRBJ2-7 | NA | TRBV11-2 | many | TGTGCCAGCAGCGTTAGCATTGGCTCCTACGAGCAGTACTTC | CASSVSIGSYEQYF
TRBJ2-2 | NA | TRBV12-3/TRBV12-4 | few | TGTGCCAGCAGTCCCGGGACGTTATACACCGGGGAGCTGTTTTTT | CASSPGTLYTGELFF
TRBJ2-7 | NA | TRBV27 | medium-sized | TGTGCCAGCAGTTTAGGACACTCCTACGAGCAGTACTTC | CASSLGHSYEQYF
TRBJ1-1 | NA | TRBV6-1 | NA | TGTGCCAGCACCGGCGGGGCTTTGGCGAACACTGAAGCTTTCTTT | CASTGGALANTEAFF
TRBJ1-3 | NA | TRBV28 | few | TGTGCCACCATTGGCTGGGGTGATAGCGTAAACACCATATATTTT | CATIGWGDSVNTIYF
TRBJ2-1 | TRBD2 | TRBV4-2 | many | TGTGCCAGCAGCCCGGGACTAGCGGGATGGGAGCAGTTCTTC | CASSPGLAGWEQFF
TRBJ1-1 | NA | TRBV15 | NA | TGTGCCACCAAAGACAGAAACACTGAAGCTTTCTTT | CATKDRNTEAFF
TRBJ2-4 | NA | TRBV6-5 | many | TGTGCCAGCAGTTACTCGAAGGGAGGAGCCAAAAACATTCAGTACTTC | CASSYSKGGAKNIQYF
TRBJ1-4 | NA | TRBV4-1 | NA | TGCGCCAGCAGCCAAGATAACTACAGGGCTAATGAAAAACTGTTTTTT | CASSQDNYRANEKLFF
TRBJ1-6 | TRBD1 | TRBV20-1 | many | TGCAGTGCTAGAGAGACAGGGACCAATTCACCCCTCCACTTT | CSARETGTNSPLHF
TRBJ1-4 | NA | TRBV11-2 | many | TGTGCCAGCAGCTTAGAGCCAGGGGATGAAAAACTGTTTTTT | CASSLEPGDEKLFF
TRBJ1-2 | TRBD1 | TRBV5-1 | NA | TGCGCCAGCTGGGACAGGGCCCAACTTAACTATGGCTACACCTTC | CASWDRAQLNYGYTF
TRBJ2-7 | TRBD2 | TRBV4-1 | many | TGCGCCAGCAGCCAACCCCCTGGAAGCGGGACTTACTACGAGCAGTACTTC | CASSQPPGSGTYYEQYF
TRBJ1-1 | NA | TRBV9 | many | TGTGCCAGCAGCGTAGGGGCGGTCACTGAAGCTTTCTTT | CASSVGAVTEAFF
TRBJ2-7 | NA | TRBV6-5 | many | TGTGCCAGCAGTTACTCGGCCTCCTACGAGCAGTACTTC | CASSYSASYEQYF
TRBJ2-1 | TRBD2 | TRBV6-1 | few | TGTGCCGGGGGACTAGCGGGAGGTCCTGGTGAGCAGTTCTTC | CAGGLAGGPGEQFF
TRBJ2-2 | NA | TRBV14 | NA | TGTGCCAGCAGCCACCAGCACACCGGGGAGCTGTTTTTT | CASSHQHTGELFF
TRBJ2-7 | TRBD2 | TRBV27 | NA | TGTGCCAGCAGTCACGGGACTATCTACGAGCAGTACTTC | CASSHGTIYEQYF
TRBJ2-7 | TRBD2 | TRBV20-1 | NA | TGCAGTGCTAGAGATTTCCTAGCGGAAACCTACGAGCAGTACTTC | CSARDFLAETYEQYF
TRBJ2-2 | NA | TRBV27 | many | TGTGCCAGCAGTTTACAGGACACCGGGGAGCTGTTTTTT | CASSLQDTGELFF
TRBJ2-3 | TRBD2 | TRBV12-3/TRBV12-4 | few | TGTGCCAGCAGTTACGCGGGAGTGGGTGGAGATACGCAGTATTTT | CASSYAGVGGDTQYF
TRBJ1-1 | NA | TRBV28 | many | TGTGCCAGCAGTACCGGAAGTCTTTCGAACACTGAAGCTTTCTTT | CASSTGSLSNTEAFF
TRBJ2-2 | NA | TRBV6-1 | NA | TGTGCCAGCAACAACCGGGCGGACTACACCGGGGAGCTGTTTTTT | CASNNRADYTGELFF
TRBJ2-1 | NA | TRBV5-1 | NA | TGCGCCAGCAGCTTGTTAACAGGGTTTGTCAATGAGCAGTTCTTC | CASSLLTGFVNEQFF
TRBJ1-2 | TRBD1 | TRBV28 | many | TGTGCCAGCAGCCGAGGGACAGTCGGCTACACCTTC | CASSRGTVGYTF